A single sample is the source of the 9 T cell receptor beta chains below, sequenced in a study of cytomegalovirus exposure and HLA in healthy donors (dated by TCRdb to about 2017). Receptor libraries were prepared by the immunoSEQ multiplex PCR assay. In its TCRdb copy, this immuneACCESS table keeps in-frame sequences only and misses some clones. Where compared with another copy, unresolved V genes explain less than half of these, and the others have no known cause. The sample table records over 90,000 clones; roughly 94% of these occur just once. The top ten clonotypes cover roughly 0.82% of the sample. Sequencing input: PBMCs. The source is a woman aged 18 to 35 in good health and CMV-seronegative.

V is TRBV10-3 and J is TRBJ2-5, with TRBD1 matching 8 bases. V trimming: 11 bases; J trimming: 2 bases; junction bases outside the gene matches: 7. Germline CDR1 ENHRY, CDR2 SYGVKD. The CDR3 spans 13 residues. CDR3 DNA sequence: TGTGCCTCTTCCTGGGACAGGCAAGAGACCCAGTACTTC. Amino acid sequence: CASSWDRQETQYF.

The gene calls are TRBV7-6 and TRBJ2-5, with D possibly matching TRBD1 (5 bases). The V gene's germline CDR1 is SGHVS and CDR2 FNYEAQ. The CDR3 runs to 16 residues. V lost 4 bases and J 2 bases, leaving 17 bases between the germline ends. CDR3 DNA sequence: TGTGCCAGCAGCTCCTATGGGGCAGCAGAACAAGAGACCCAGTACTTC. This sequence encodes CASSSYGAAEQETQYF. The variable domain in full, completed from reference TRBV7-6 and TRBJ2-5, reads GAGVSQSPRYKVTKRGQDVALRCDPISGHVSLYWYRQALGQGPEFLTYFNYEAQQDKSGLPNDRFSAERPEGSISTLTIQRTEQRDSAMYRCASSSYGAAEQETQYFGPGTRLLVL.

This clone was detected only a few times. The chain links TRBV4-1 to TRBJ2-7; 15 positions agree with TRBD2. There are 17 residues in the CDR3. Germline V CDR1 and CDR2: MGHRA, YSYEKL. The ends lost 3 bases at V and 6 bases at J; junction bases unmatched: 9. CDR3 DNA sequence: TGCGCCAGCAGCCAGCTTGATTTGGGACTAGCGGGAGGCGAGCAGTACTTC. Amino acid sequence: CASSQLDLGLAGGEQYF.

The rearrangement uses TRBV9 and TRBJ2-1; 8 bases map to TRBD2. The CDR3 has 15 amino acids. CDR1 is SGDLS and CDR2 is YYNGEE in the germline V gene. After removal of 0 bases from V and 3 bases from J, the junction contained 2 bases not matched to a gene. DNA of the CDR3: TGTGCCAGCAGCGTAGAAAGCGGGGGCTACAATGAGCAGTTCTTC. This gives the protein CASSVESGGYNEQFF.

The rearrangement uses TRBV7-9 and TRBJ2-7; D not certain. The CDR3 contains 13 residues. The V gene lost 3 bases and the J gene lost 2 bases, with 8 bases spanning the gap. CDR1 and CDR2 (germline): SEHNR, FQNEAQ (reference sequence). CDR3 in DNA: TGTGCCAGCAGCTTGGGCAGGACCTACGAGCAGTACTTC. Translation gives CASSLGRTYEQYF. Looking up the rest from reference TRBV7-9 and TRBJ2-7 gives the full variable domain: DTGVSQNPRHKITKRGQNVTFRCDPISEHNRLYWYRQTLGQGPEFLTYFQNEAQLEKSRLLSDRFSAERPKGSFSTLEIQRTEQGDSAMYLCASSLGRTYEQYFGPGTRLTVT.

This clone was recorded once. The chain recombines TRBV30 with TRBJ2-1; 7 bases fit TRBD1. The CDR3 spans 13 residues. The V segment lost 3 bases and the J segment 4 bases; nucleotides outside the gene matches: 3. Germline V gene sequence: CDR1 GTSNPN, CDR2 SVGIG (reference sequence). The CDR3, as DNA: TGTGCCTGGAGGAGGGGGCCGTACAATGAGCAGTTCTTC. Translation gives CAWRRGPYNEQFF. The full variable domain, in which reference TRBV30 and TRBJ2-1 provide the parts outside the CDR3, is SQTIHQWPATLVQPVGSPLSLECTVEGTSNPNLYWYRQAAGRGLQLLFYSVGIGQISSEVPQNLSASRPQDRQFILSSKKLLLSDSGFYLCAWRRGPYNEQFFGPGTRLTVL.

CDR3 in amino acids: CATSVESGDRAYEQYF. In DNA, the CDR3 is TGTGCCACCAGCGTCGAATCGGGGGACAGGGCCTACGAGCAGTACTTC. This chain links TRBV15 with TRBJ2-7; 9 bases match TRBD1. The V gene's germline CDR1 is LNHNV and CDR2 YYDKDF (reference sequence). V lost 5 bases, J lost 2 bases, and 10 bases stayed unmatched. The CDR3 is 16 residues long.

This sequence joins TRBV5-1 and TRBJ1-5; D unclear. The CDR3 is made up of 15 amino acids. Germline V gene data show CDR1 as SGHRS and CDR2 as YFSETQ. The V end lost 1 base, the J end lost 7 bases, and 15 bases lay between the germline ends. The CDR3 loop reads CASSLQSGGEQPQHF. The CDR3 bases are TGCGCCAGCAGCTTGCAGTCAGGCGGGGAGCAGCCCCAGCATTTT.

The chain is built from TRBV11-3 and TRBJ2-3, with D uncertain. This CDR3 is 13 amino acids long. Germline CDR1 reads SGHNT; CDR2 reads YENEEA. Trimming stripped 0 bases from V and 5 bases from J, with 6 bases between. CDR3 in amino acids: CASSLDRVDTQYF. CDR3 DNA sequence: TGTGCCAGCAGCTTAGATCGCGTAGATACGCAGTATTTT. Drawing the rest from reference TRBV11-3 and TRBJ2-3, the complete variable domain is EAGVVQSPRYKIIEKKQPVAFWCNPISGHNTLYWYLQNLGQGPELLIRYENEEAVDDSQLPKDRFSAERLKGVDSTLKIQPAELGDSAVYLCASSLDRVDTQYFGPGTRLTVL.